The source of this T cell receptor beta chain is a study of cytotoxic CD8 clonotypes in ibrutinib-treated CLL. V lost 2 bases and J 4 bases, leaving 11 bases between the germline ends. Germline CDR1 and CDR2: SGHAT and FQNNGV. The CDR3 spans 14 residues. Sequencing used immunoSEQ multiplex PCR; TCRdb keeps in-frame clones, though not all of them. This table has some 200,000 clones, over 55% appearing once. The specimen comprised PBMCs, sampled after 24 months of ibrutinib treatment. This sequence joins TRBV11-2 and TRBJ1-1, with a weak D call TRBD1 (5 bases). The sequence was obtained from a human donor with chronic lymphocytic leukemia. In nucleotides, the CDR3 is TGTGCCAGCAGCTTAAACGGGGGAGTCACTGAAGCTTTCTTT. Amino acid sequence: CASSLNGGVTEAFF.